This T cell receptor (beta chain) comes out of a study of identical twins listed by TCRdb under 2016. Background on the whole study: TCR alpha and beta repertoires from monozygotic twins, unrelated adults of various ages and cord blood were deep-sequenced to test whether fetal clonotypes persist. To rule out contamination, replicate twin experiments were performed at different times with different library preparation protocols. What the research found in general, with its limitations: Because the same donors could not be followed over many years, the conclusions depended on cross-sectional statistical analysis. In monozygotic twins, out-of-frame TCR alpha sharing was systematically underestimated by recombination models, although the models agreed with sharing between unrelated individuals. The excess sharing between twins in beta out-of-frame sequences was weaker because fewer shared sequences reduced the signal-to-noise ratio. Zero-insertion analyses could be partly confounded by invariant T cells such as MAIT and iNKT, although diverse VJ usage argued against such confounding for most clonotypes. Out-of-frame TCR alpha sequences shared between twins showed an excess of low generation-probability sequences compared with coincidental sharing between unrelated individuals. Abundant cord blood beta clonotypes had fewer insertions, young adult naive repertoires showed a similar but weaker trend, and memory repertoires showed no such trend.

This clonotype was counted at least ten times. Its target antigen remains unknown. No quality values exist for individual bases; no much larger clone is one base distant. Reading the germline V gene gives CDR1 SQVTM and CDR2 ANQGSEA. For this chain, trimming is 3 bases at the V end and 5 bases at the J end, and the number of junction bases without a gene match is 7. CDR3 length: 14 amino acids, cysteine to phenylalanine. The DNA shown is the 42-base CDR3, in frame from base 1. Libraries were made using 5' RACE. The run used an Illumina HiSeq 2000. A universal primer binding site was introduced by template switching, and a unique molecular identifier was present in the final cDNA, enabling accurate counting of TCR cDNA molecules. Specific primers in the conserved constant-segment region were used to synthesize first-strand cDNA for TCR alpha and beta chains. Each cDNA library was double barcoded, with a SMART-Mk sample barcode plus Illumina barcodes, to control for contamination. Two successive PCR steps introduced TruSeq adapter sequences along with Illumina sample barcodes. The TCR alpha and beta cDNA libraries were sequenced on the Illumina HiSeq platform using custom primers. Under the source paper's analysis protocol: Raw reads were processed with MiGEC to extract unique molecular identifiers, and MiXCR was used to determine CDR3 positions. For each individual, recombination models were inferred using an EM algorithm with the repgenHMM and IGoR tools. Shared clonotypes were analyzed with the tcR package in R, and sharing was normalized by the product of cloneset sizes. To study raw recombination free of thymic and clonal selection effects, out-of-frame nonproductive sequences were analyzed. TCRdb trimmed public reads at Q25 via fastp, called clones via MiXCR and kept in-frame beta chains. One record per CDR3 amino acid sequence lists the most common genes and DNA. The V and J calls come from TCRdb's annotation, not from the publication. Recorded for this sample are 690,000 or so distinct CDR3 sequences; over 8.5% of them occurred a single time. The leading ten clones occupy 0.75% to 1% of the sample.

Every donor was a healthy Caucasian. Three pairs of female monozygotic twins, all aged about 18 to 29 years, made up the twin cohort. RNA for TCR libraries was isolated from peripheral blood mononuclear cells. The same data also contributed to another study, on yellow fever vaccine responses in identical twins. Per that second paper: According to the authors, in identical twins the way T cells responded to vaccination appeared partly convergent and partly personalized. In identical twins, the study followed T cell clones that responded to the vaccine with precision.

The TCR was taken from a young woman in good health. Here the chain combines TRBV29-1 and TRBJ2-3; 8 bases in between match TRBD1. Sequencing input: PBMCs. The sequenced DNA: TGCAGCGTTGATGTGGACAGGGCGAAAGATACGCAGTATTTT. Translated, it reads CSVDVDRAKDTQYF.